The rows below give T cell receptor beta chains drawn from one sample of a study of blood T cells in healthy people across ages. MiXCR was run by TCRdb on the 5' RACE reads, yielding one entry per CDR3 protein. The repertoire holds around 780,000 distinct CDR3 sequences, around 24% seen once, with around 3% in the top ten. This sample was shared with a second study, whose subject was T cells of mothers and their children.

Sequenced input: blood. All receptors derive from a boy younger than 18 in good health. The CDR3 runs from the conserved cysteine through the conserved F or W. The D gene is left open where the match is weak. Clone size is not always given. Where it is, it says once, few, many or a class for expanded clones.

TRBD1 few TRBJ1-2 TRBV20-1 CSARTGRGYGYTF TGCAGTGCTAGGACAGGGAGAGGCTATGGCTACACCTTC
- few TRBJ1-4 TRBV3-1 CASSQAQIGQKLFF TGTGCCAGCAGCCAAGCCCAGATTGGCCAGAAACTGTTTTTT
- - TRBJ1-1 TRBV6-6 CASSSKTRGTEAFF TGTGCCAGCAGTTCGAAAACCCGGGGAACTGAAGCTTTCTTT
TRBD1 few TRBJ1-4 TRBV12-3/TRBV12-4 CASSRTGGEEKLFF TGTGCCAGCAGTCGGACAGGGGGGGAGGAAAAACTGTTTTTT
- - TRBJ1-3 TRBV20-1 CSARDSRAGNTIYF TGCAGTGCTAGAGATTCCAGGGCGGGAAACACCATATATTTT
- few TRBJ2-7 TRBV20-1 CSARDQGSSYEQYF TGCAGTGCTAGAGATCAGGGGAGCTCCTACGAGCAGTACTTC
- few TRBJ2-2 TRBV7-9 CASRQVRELFF TGTGCCAGCAGACAGGTCAGGGAGCTGTTTTTT
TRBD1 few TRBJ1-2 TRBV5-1 CASSVGDSLNYGYTF TGCGCCAGCAGCGTAGGGGACAGTCTAAACTATGGCTACACCTTC
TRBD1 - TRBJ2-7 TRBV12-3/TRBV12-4 CASSGTGYYEQYF TGTGCCAGCAGTGGGACAGGGTACTACGAGCAGTACTTC
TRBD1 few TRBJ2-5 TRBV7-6 CASSSGTGGSETQYF TGTGCCAGCAGCAGTGGGACAGGGGGCTCGGAGACCCAGTACTTC
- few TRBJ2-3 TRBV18 CASTNTYAVYF TGTGCCAGCACCAATACTTACGCAGTGTATTTT
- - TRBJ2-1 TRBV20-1 CSAPPSSSRGHEQFF TGCAGTGCTCCCCCGAGCTCATCGCGGGGGCATGAGCAGTTCTTC
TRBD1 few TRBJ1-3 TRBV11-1 CASSSSGTGLSGNTIYF TGTGCCAGCAGCTCATCCGGGACAGGCCTCTCTGGAAACACCATATATTTT
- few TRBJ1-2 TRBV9 CASSVGGRTRSNYGYTF TGTGCCAGCAGCGTCGGAGGGAGGACCCGTTCGAACTATGGCTACACCTTC
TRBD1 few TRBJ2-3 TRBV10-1 CASSDRGLKDTQYF TGCGCCAGCAGCGACAGGGGGCTTAAAGATACGCAGTATTTT
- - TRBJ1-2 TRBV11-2 CASSSPRRGWNGYTF TGTGCCAGCAGCTCCCCCAGAAGGGGCTGGAATGGCTACACCTTC
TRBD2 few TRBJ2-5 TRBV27 CASSLQGLAGQYF TGTGCCAGCAGTTTACAAGGGCTAGCGGGGCAGTACTTC
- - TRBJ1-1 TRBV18 CASSSSQGNTEAFF TGTGCCAGCTCATCCTCACAGGGAAACACTGAAGCTTTCTTT
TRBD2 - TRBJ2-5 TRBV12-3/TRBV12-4 CASSSTSGGAQETQYF TGTGCCAGCAGTTCTACTAGCGGGGGGGCCCAAGAGACCCAGTACTTC
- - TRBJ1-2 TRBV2 CASSAGGDGYTF TGTGCCAGCAGCGCCGGTGGGGATGGCTACACCTTC
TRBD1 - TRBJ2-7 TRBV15 CATRDRGMVERYF TGTGCCACCAGGGACAGGGGCATGGTTGAGCGGTACTTC
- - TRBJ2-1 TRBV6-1 CASSDDASSYNEQFF TGTGCCAGCAGCGATGACGCAAGCTCCTACAATGAGCAGTTCTTC
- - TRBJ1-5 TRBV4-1 CASSPREGHNQPQHF TGCGCCAGCAGCCCGAGAGAGGGGCACAATCAGCCCCAGCATTTT
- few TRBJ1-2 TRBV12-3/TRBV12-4 CASSLRAQYGYTF TGTGCCAGCAGTCTACGGGCCCAGTATGGCTACACCTTC
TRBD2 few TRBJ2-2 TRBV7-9 CASSVLAGGYTGELFF TGTGCCAGCAGCGTACTAGCGGGGGGCTACACCGGGGAGCTGTTTTTT
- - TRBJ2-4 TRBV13 CASSLAVGRNIQYF TGTGCCAGCAGCTTAGCCGTAGGTAGGAACATTCAGTACTTC
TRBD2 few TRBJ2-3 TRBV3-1 CASSQDNGGGQYF TGTGCCAGCAGCCAAGATAACGGCGGGGGGCAGTATTTT
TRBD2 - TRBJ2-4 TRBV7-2 CASSLAGGGAMDIQYF TGTGCCAGCAGCTTAGCTGGCGGGGGGGCCATGGACATTCAGTACTTC
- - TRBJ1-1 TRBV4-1 CASSQDSGGVGEAFF TGCGCCAGCAGCCAAGATTCCGGCGGGGTTGGTGAAGCTTTCTTT
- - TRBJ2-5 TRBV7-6 CASVRNVQETQYF TGTGCCAGCGTGCGTAACGTCCAAGAGACCCAGTACTTC
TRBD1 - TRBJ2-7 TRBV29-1 CSVKIRQGARNSEQYF TGCAGCGTAAAAATTAGACAGGGGGCGCGTAATTCCGAGCAGTACTTC
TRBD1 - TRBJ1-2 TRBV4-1 CASSQGFRGRNYGYTF TGCGCCAGCAGCCAAGGCTTTAGGGGGCGCAACTATGGCTACACCTTC
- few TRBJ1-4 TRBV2 CASSENTATNEKLFF TGTGCCAGCAGTGAAAACACTGCAACTAATGAAAAACTGTTTTTT
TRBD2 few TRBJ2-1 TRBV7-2 CASSPQRWTSGYNEQFF TGTGCCAGCAGCCCCCAACGATGGACTAGCGGGTACAATGAGCAGTTCTTC
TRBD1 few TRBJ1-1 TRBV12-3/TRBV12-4 CASSPDREVLAFF TGTGCCAGCAGTCCGGACAGGGAAGTCTTGGCTTTCTTT
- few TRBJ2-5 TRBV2 CASSVEADSSETQYF TGTGCCAGCAGTGTGGAGGCAGACTCAAGCGAGACCCAGTACTTC
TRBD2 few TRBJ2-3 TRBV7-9 CASSSLGVAGSTDTQYF TGTGCCAGCAGCTCCCTGGGAGTAGCGGGGAGCACAGATACGCAGTATTTT
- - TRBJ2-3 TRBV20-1 CSASWGAGMTDTQYF TGCAGTGCTAGTTGGGGTGCGGGGATGACAGATACGCAGTATTTT
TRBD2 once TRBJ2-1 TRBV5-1 CASSLLAGGRNNEQFF TGCGCCAGCAGCTTGCTAGCGGGAGGGAGAAACAATGAGCAGTTCTTC
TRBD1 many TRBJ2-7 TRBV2 CASSGGQGYEQYF TGTGCCAGCAGTGGGGGACAGGGCTACGAGCAGTACTTC
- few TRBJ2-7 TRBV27 CASSLNRVNEQYF TGTGCCAGCAGTTTAAACAGGGTGAATGAGCAGTACTTC
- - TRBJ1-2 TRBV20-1 CSARDPRAGAASGYTF TGCAGTGCTAGAGATCCTCGGGCAGGGGCGGCTAGTGGCTACACCTTC
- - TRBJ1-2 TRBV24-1 CATSAGVGYGYTF TGTGCCACCAGTGCTGGCGTTGGCTATGGCTACACCTTC
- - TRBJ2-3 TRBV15 CATSRASVGQGRTDTQYF TGTGCCACCAGCAGAGCGTCGGTGGGGCAGGGGCGAACAGATACGCAGTATTTT
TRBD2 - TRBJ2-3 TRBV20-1 CSARAGGFTDTQYF TGCAGTGCTAGAGCGGGGGGGTTCACAGATACGCAGTATTTT
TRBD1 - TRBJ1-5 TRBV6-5 CASSPGDRSPPQHF TGTGCCAGCAGCCCCGGGGACAGGAGTCCGCCCCAGCATTTT
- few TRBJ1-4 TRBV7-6 CASRGRGGANEKLFF TGTGCCAGCAGGGGCCGTGGGGGGGCCAATGAAAAACTGTTTTTT
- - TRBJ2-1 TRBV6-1 CASSETSYRERGLYNEQFF TGTGCCAGCAGTGAAACGTCCTACAGGGAGCGGGGTTTATACAATGAGCAGTTCTTC